This entry lists 13 T cell receptor beta chains sequenced from one sample in a study of beta chain features in type 1 diabetes. Every isolated RNA sample was fully reverse transcribed, so sequencing captured expressed TCRB transcripts. Only in-frame clones appear in the TCRdb table, and some are missing; sequencing was by immunoSEQ multiplex PCR. Of under 250,000 clones in the sample, roughly 11% are singletons; the top ten hold less than 1.5%. Sequencing used central memory CD4+ T cells from blood. The source is a man aged 18 to 35 in good health.

This clone showed up just a few times. The rearrangement links TRBV5-1 to TRBJ2-7, with TRBD1 as a possible D gene (6 bases). CDR1 is SGHRS, CDR2 YFSETQ, per germline. This CDR3 has 13 amino acids. Between the trimmed V and J ends, which lost 7 bases and 5 bases, there was a span of 16 bases. The DNA of the CDR3 is TGCGCCAGCTCGGCACAGGGAGAGGACGAGCAGTACTTC. Its protein product is CASSAQGEDEQYF.

The chain combines TRBV4-2 with TRBJ2-1; 9 nucleotides line up with TRBD2. Germline loops: CDR1 LGHNA, CDR2 YNFKEQ. The CDR3 is 19 residues long. The ends lost 0 bases at V and 2 bases at J; junction bases unmatched: 11. CDR3 DNA: TGTGCCAGCAGCCAAGATCCCAATCGTCCTAGCGGGACCTACAATGAGCAGTTCTTC. Protein product: CASSQDPNRPSGTYNEQFF.

This clone was observed many times. This sequence joins TRBV30 and TRBJ2-1; D unclear. The CDR3 sequence is 12 residues long. Trimming pared 5 bases from V and 2 bases from J, leaving 7 bases between. Germline V gene lookup returns CDR1 GTSNPN and CDR2 SVGIG (reference sequence). For the CDR3, the DNA is TGTGCCTGGGGGGTCACCTACAATGAGCAGTTCTTC. As protein: CAWGVTYNEQFF.

This clone turned up a few times. The chain links TRBV19 to TRBJ2-5; D ambiguous. This CDR3 region has 13 residues. Germline V gene lookup returns CDR1 LNHDA and CDR2 SQIVND (reference sequence). V lost 6 bases and J lost 2, with 10 bases in between. CDR3: CASSPRNQETQYF. The CDR3 nucleotides are TGTGCCAGTAGCCCCAGAAATCAAGAGACCCAGTACTTC. Based on the CDR3 plus reference TRBV19 and TRBJ2-5, the full variable domain is DGGITQSPKYLFRKEGQNVTLSCEQNLNHDAMYWYRQDPGQGLRLIYYSQIVNDFQKGDIAEGYSVSREKKESFPLTVTSAQKNPTAFYLCASSPRNQETQYFGPGTRLLVL.

There are many counts of this clone. CDR3 loop: CASSLTAAAKNIQYF. The CDR3 coding sequence is TGTGCCAGCAGCCTCACCGCGGCGGCCAAAAACATTCAGTACTTC. The J gene is TRBJ2-4, the V gene TRBV7-9, with D unresolved. V gave up 5 bases and J gave up 1 base, with 12 bases separating them. Germline CDR1 SEHNR, CDR2 FQNEAQ (reference sequence). The CDR3 has 15 amino acids.

The chain joins TRBV7-6 to TRBJ2-1; TRBD2 agrees at 13 bases. V gave up 1 base and J gave up 9 bases; unmatched junction bases: 3. This CDR3 is 15 amino acids long. CDR1 and CDR2 from the germline V gene are SGHVS and FNYEAQ. The CDR3 protein is CASSLVGLAGVEQFF. The CDR3 DNA is TGTGCCAGCAGCTTAGTAGGACTAGCGGGAGTTGAGCAGTTCTTC.

This clone occurred a few times. The J gene is TRBJ2-6, the V gene TRBV5-1, with D perhaps matching TRBD1 (6 bases). The ends were cut back, 3 bases at V and 5 bases at J, with 12 bases in the middle. This CDR3 spans 15 amino acids. Looked up from germline, CDR1 is SGHRS and CDR2 is YFSETQ. The DNA of the CDR3 is TGCGCCAGCAGCTCCGGACAGAGTAGGGCCAACGTCCTGACTTTC. It translates to CASSSGQSRANVLTF.

This clone was counted only a few times. This chain connects TRBV10-3 to TRBJ2-4; D possibly corresponds to TRBD2 (5 bases). V was trimmed by 10 bases and J by 0 bases, leaving 19 bases between them. This CDR3 comprises 16 residues. Looked up from germline, CDR1 is ENHRY and CDR2 is SYGVKD. The CDR3 reads CATGDAERLAKNIQYF. The CDR3, as DNA: TGTGCCACCGGGGATGCGGAACGGCTAGCCAAAAACATTCAGTACTTC.

The CDR3, as DNA: TGTGCCAGCAGCCGCACTAGTCTGACCACAGATACGCAGTATTTT. Translating gives CASSRTSLTTDTQYF. The gene calls are TRBV7-8 and TRBJ2-3; D may be TRBD2 (5 bases). This CDR3 contains 15 residues. The V and J ends lost 5 bases and 2 bases respectively, with 14 bases between them. Per germline, CDR1 SGHVS and CDR2 FQNEAQ.

This clone was counted only a few times. The chain employs TRBV25-1 and TRBJ1-1; no clear D gene. The CDR3 sequence is 12 residues long. Germline values: CDR1 MGHDK, CDR2 SYGVNS. V lost 8 bases to trimming and J lost 0 bases, with 7 bases between them. The CDR3 loop is CASATVNTEAFF. CDR3 in DNA: TGTGCCAGCGCCACCGTGAACACTGAAGCTTTCTTT. Using reference TRBV25-1 and TRBJ1-1 for the parts outside the CDR3, the full variable domain is EADIYQTPRYLVIGTGKKITLECSQTMGHDKMYWYQQDPGMELHLIHYSYGVNSTEKGDLSSESTVSRIRTEHFPLTLESARPSHTSQYLCASATVNTEAFFGQGTRLTVV.

This clone was found many times. The rearrangement links TRBV13 to TRBJ2-1; no reliable D call. From germline, CDR1 is PRHDT and CDR2 FYEKMQ (reference sequence). The CDR3 contains 14 residues. Trimming took 5 bases from V and 9 from J, leaving 17 bases between them. This chain's CDR3 is CASSLRATRGEQFF. The CDR3 DNA follows: TGTGCCAGCAGCCTTAGGGCGACGCGCGGTGAGCAGTTCTTC.

This clone was observed a few times. This rearrangement joins TRBV10-3 to TRBJ1-1; possible D gene TRBD1, 6 bases. The length of the CDR3 is 14 residues. The germline CDR1 and CDR2 sequences are ENHRY and SYGVKD. Trimming stripped 6 bases from V and 5 bases from J, with 16 bases between. CDR3 nucleotides: TGTGCCATCAGCCCACAGGGTATGGGGACTGAAGCTTTCTTT. It specifies CAISPQGMGTEAFF.

This clone has only a few counts. The V call is TRBV18, the J call TRBJ1-1; D may be TRBD1 (6 bases). In germline, CDR1 is KGHSH, CDR2 LQKENI. The V gene lost 2 bases and the J gene lost 5 bases, with 15 bases spanning the gap. This CDR3 has 15 amino acids. CDR3 coding DNA: TGTGCCAGCTCACCAAGCGCAGGGGCCGAAACTGAAGCTTTCTTT. Residues: CASSPSAGAETEAFF.